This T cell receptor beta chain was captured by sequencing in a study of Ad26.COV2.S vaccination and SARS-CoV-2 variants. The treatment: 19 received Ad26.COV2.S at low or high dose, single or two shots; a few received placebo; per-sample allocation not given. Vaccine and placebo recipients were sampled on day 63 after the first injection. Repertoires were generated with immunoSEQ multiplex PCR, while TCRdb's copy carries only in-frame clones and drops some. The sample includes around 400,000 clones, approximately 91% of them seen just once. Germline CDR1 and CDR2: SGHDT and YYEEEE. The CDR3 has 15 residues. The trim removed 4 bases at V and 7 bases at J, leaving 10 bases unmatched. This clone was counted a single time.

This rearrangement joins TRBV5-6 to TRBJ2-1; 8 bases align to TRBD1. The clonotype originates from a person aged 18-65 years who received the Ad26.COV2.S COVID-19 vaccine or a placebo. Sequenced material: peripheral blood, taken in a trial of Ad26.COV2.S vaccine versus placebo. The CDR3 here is CASSRQGITRNEQFF. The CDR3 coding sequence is TGTGCCAGCAGCCGACAGGGGATCACTCGGAATGAGCAGTTCTTC. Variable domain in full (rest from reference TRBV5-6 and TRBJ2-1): DAGVTQSPTHLIKTRGQQVTLRCSPKSGHDTVSWYQQALGQGPQFIFQYYEEEERQRGNFPDRFSGHQFPNYSSELNVNALLLGDSALYLCASSRQGITRNEQFFGPGTRLTVL.